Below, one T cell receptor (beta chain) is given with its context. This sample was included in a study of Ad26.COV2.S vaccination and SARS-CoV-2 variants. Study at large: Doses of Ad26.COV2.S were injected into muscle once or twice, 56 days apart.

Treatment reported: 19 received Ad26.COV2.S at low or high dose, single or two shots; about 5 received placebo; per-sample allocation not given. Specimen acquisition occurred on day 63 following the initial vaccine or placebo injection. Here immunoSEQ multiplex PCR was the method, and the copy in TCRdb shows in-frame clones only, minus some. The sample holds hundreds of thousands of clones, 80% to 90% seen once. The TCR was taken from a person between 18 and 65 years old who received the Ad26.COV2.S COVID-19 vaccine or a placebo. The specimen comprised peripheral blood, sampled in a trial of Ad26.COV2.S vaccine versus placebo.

The CDR3 loop reads CASSPTRGGELFF. The CDR3 DNA is TGTGCCAGCAGTCCTACAAGAGGCGGGGAGCTGTTTTTT. The chain employs TRBV12-3 or TRBV12-4 and TRBJ2-2; no firm D call. The CDR3 has 13 residues. Deletions cut 5 bases from V and 7 bases from J, with 11 bases between.